This T cell receptor beta chain was sequenced in a study of technical replicates of blood from a few donors. Some clones are missing from TCRdb's copy, which holds only in-frame ones; the method was immunoSEQ multiplex PCR. The sample records roughly 100,000 clones, 95% being singletons. Germline assignment: CDR1 SNHLY and CDR2 FYNNEI. CDR3 length: 15 amino acids. Trimming cost V 3 bases and J 1 base, with 12 bases left between them. The sequencing sample was made of T cells isolated from PBMCs. The chain joins TRBV2 to TRBJ2-5; D possibly corresponds to TRBD1 (5 bases). This sequence originates from a human donor in good health. The CDR3 protein is CASSDLLDTQETQYF. The CDR3 coding sequence is TGTGCCAGCAGTGACCTCCTGGACACCCAAGAGACCCAGTACTTC.